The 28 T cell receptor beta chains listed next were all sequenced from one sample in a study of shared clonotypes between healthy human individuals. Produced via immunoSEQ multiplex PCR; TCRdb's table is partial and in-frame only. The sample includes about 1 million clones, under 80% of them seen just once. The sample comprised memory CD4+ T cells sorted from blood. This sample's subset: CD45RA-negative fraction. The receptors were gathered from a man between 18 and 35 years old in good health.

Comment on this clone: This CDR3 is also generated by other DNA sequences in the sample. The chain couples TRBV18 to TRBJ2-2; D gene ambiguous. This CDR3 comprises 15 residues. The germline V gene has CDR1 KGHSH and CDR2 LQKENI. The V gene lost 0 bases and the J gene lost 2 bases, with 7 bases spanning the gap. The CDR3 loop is CASSPPIPNTGELFF. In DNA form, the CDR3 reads TGTGCCAGCTCACCACCTATACCCAACACCGGGGAGCTGTTTTTT.

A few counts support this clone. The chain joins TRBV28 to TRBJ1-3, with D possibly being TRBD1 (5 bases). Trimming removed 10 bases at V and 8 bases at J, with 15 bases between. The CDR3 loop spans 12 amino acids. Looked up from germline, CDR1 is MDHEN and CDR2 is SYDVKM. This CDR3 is CAISPGGHTIYF. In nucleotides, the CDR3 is TGTGCCATATCTCCCGGGGGTCACACCATATATTTT.

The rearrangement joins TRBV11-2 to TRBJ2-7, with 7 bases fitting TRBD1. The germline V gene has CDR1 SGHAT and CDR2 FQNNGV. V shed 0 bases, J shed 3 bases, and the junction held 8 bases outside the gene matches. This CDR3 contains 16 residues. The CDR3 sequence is CASSLERKGAGYEQYF. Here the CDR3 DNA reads TGTGCCAGCAGCTTAGAAAGGAAGGGGGCCGGCTACGAGCAGTACTTC.

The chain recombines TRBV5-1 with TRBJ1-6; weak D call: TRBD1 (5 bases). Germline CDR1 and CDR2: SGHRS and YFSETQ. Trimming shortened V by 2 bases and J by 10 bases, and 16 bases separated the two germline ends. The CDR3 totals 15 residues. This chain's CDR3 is CASSFIGAGDSPLHF. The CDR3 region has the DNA TGCGCCAGCAGCTTCATCGGGGCTGGGGACTCACCCCTCCACTTT.

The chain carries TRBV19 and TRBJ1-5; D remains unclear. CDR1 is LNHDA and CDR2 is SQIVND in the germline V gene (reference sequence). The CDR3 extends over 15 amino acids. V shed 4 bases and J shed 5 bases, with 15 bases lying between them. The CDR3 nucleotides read TGTGCCAGTAGTAGACCCGAGCGCGGCTATCAGCCCCAGCATTTT. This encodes CASSRPERGYQPQHF.

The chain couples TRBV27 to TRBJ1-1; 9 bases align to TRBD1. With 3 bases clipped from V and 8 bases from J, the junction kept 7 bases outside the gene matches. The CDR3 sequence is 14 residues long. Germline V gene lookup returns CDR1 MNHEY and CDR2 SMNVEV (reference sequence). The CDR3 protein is CASSLFRGTGEAFF. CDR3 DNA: TGTGCCAGCAGTTTGTTCCGGGGGACAGGGGAAGCTTTCTTT.

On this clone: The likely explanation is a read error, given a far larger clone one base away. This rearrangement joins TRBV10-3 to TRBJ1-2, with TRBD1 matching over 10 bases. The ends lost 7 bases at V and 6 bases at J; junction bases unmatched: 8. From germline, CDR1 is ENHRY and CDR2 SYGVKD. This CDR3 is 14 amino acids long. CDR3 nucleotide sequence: TGTGCCATCATCCCGGGACAGGGGAGGGATGGCTACACCTTC. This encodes CAIIPGQGRDGYTF.

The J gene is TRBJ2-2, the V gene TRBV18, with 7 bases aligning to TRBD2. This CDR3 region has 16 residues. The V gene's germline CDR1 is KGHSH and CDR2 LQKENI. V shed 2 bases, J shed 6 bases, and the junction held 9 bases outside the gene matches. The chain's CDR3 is CASSPDSGGVAGELFF. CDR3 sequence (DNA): TGTGCCAGCTCACCAGACTCGGGGGGAGTTGCCGGGGAGCTGTTTTTT.

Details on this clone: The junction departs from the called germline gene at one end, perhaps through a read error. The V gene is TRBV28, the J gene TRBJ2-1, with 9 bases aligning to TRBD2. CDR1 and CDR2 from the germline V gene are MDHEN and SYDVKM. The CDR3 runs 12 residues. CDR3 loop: CASSRPGLAHLF. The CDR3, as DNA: TGTGCCAGCAGCCGACCGGGACTAGCTCACCTCTTC.

The chain's CDR3 is CASSLRFGGGTDTQYF. The CDR3 DNA reads TGTGCCAGCAGTTTACGATTTGGTGGAGGGACAGATACGCAGTATTTT. The V call is TRBV28, the J call TRBJ2-3; maybe TRBD2 (6 bases). V was cut by 2 bases and J by 3 bases, with 15 bases left in between. This CDR3 region has 16 residues. Germline V gene data show CDR1 as MDHEN and CDR2 as SYDVKM.

The CDR3 sequence is CASSLTATLSTFYEQYF. CDR3 DNA: TGTGCCAGCAGCTTAACCGCGACCCTTTCTACCTTCTACGAGCAGTACTTC. V is TRBV11-1 and J is TRBJ2-7; D is unresolved. The CDR3 has 17 amino acids. Germline-derived CDR1 and CDR2 are SGHAT and FQDESV (reference sequence). The ends were cut back, 2 bases at V and 3 bases at J, with 20 bases in the middle. Combining the CDR3 with reference TRBV11-1 and TRBJ2-7 gives the whole variable domain EAEVAQSPRYKITEKSQAVAFWCDPISGHATLYWYRQILGQGPELLVQFQDESVVDDSQLPKDRFSAERLKGVDSTLKIQPAELGDSAMYLCASSLTATLSTFYEQYFGPGTRLTVT.

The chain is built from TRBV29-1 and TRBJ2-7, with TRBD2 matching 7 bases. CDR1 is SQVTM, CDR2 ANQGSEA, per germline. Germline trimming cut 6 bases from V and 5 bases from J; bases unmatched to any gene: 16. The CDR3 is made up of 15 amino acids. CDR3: CSVLLGLAVTHEQYF. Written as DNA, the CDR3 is TGCAGCGTCCTCCTCGGGCTAGCGGTTACCCACGAGCAGTACTTC.

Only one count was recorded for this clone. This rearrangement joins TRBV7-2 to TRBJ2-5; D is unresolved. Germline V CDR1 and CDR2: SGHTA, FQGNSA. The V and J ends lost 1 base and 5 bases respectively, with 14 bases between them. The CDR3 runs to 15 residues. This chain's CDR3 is CASSLDRRFGETQYF. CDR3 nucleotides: TGTGCCAGCAGCTTAGATAGGCGGTTCGGGGAGACCCAGTACTTC.

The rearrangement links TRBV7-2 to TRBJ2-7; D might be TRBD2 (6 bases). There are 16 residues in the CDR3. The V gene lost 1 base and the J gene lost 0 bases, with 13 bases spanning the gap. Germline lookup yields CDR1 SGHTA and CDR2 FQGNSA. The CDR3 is CASSLEAQRASYEQYF. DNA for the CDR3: TGTGCCAGCAGCTTAGAGGCCCAGCGGGCCTCCTACGAGCAGTACTTC.

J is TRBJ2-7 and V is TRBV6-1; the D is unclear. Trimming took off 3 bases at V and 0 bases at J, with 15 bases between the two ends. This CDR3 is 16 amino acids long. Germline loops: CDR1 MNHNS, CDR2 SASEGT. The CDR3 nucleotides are TGTGCCAGCAGTGATCCGGTTGTTGTTTTCTCCTACGAGCAGTACTTC. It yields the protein CASSDPVVVFSYEQYF.

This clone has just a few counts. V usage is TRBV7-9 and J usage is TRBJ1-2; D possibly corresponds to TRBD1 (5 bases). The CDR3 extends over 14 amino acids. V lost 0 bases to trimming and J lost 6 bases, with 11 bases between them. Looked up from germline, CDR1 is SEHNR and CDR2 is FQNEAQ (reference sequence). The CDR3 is CASSLAGVFHGYTF. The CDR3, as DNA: TGTGCCAGCAGCTTAGCGGGGGTTTTTCATGGCTACACCTTC.

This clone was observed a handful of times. CDR3 coding DNA: TGCGCCAGCAGCCCCCAAGGGACTAGCGGGAGTGGTAATGAGCAGTTCTTC. Its protein is CASSPQGTSGSGNEQFF. The chain recombines TRBV5-1 with TRBJ2-1, with TRBD2 matching over 14 bases. The germline CDR1 and CDR2 sequences are SGHRS and YFSETQ. The CDR3 loop spans 17 amino acids. J gave up 7 bases and V 4 bases, and 10 bases lay outside the gene matches.

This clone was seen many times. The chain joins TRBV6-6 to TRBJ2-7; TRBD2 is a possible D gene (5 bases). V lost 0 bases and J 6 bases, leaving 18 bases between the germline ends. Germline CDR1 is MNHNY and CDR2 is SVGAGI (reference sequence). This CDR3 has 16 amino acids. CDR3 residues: CASSYSRGGGRGEQYF. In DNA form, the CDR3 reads TGTGCCAGCAGTTACTCCCGCGGAGGAGGCCGGGGCGAGCAGTACTTC.

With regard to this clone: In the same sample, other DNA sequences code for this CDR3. CDR3 sequence: CASSLVAGTGELFF. The CDR3 DNA reads TGTGCCAGCAGCTTAGTGGCTGGGACCGGGGAGCTGTTTTTT. The chain uses TRBV7-2 and TRBJ2-2; D unclear. The CDR3 totals 14 residues. Germline V gene sequence: CDR1 SGHTA, CDR2 FQGNSA. Trimming removed 1 base at V and 5 bases at J, with 8 bases between.

CDR3 coding DNA: TGCGCCAGCAGAAAAGACGGTCTTTCTGCCTACGAGCAGTACTTC. It is translated as CASRKDGLSAYEQYF. The chain has TRBV5-1 and TRBJ2-7, with no clear D. The germline CDR1 and CDR2 sequences are SGHRS and YFSETQ. Between the trimmed V and J ends, which lost 5 bases and 2 bases, there was a span of 17 bases. The CDR3 is 15 amino acids.

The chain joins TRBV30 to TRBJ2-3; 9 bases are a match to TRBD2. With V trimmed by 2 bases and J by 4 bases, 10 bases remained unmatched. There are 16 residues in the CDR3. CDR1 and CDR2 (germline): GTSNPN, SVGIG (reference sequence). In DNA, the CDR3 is TGTGCCTGGAGTACCTCCGGGACTAGCTCCGCAGATACGCAGTATTTT. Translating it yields CAWSTSGTSSADTQYF.

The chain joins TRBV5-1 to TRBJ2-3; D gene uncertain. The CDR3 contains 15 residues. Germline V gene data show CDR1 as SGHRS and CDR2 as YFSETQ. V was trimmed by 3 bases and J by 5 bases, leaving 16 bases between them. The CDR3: CASSSPTPEGDTQYF. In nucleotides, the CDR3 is TGCGCCAGCAGCTCGCCAACCCCTGAAGGAGATACGCAGTATTTT.

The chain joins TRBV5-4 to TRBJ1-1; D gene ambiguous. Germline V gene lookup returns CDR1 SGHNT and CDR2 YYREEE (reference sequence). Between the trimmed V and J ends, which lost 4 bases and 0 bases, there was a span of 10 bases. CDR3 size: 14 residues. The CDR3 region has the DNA TGTGCCAGCAGCCCCTCGGGCATGAACACTGAAGCTTTCTTT. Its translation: CASSPSGMNTEAFF.

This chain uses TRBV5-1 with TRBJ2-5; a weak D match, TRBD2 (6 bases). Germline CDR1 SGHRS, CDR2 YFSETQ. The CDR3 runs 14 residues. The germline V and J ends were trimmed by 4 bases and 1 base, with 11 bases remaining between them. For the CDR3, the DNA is TGCGCCAGCAGCGTAAGCGGGTCCCAAGAGACCCAGTACTTC. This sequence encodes CASSVSGSQETQYF.

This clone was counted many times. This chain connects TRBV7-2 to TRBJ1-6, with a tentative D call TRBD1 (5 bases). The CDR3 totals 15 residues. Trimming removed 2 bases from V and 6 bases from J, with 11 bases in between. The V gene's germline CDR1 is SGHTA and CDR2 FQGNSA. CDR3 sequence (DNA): TGTGCCAGCAGCTTAAGTCGGCAGGGTAATTCACCCCTCCACTTT. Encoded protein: CASSLSRQGNSPLHF.

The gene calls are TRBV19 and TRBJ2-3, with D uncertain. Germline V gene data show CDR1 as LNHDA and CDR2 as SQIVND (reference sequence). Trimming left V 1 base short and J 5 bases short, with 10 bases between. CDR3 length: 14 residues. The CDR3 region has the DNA TGTGCCAGTAGTATAGCGACATCTCGAGATACGCAGTATTTT. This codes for CASSIATSRDTQYF. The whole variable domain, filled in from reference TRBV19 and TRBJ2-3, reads DGGITQSPKYLFRKEGQNVTLSCEQNLNHDAMYWYRQDPGQGLRLIYYSQIVNDFQKGDIAEGYSVSREKKESFPLTVTSAQKNPTAFYLCASSIATSRDTQYFGPGTRLTVL.

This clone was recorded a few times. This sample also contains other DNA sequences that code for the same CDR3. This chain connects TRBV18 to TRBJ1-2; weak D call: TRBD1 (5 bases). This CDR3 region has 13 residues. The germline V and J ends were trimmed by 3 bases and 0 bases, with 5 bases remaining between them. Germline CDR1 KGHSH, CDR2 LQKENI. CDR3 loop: CASSPDTNYGYTF. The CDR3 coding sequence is TGTGCCAGCTCACCGGACACTAACTATGGCTACACCTTC.

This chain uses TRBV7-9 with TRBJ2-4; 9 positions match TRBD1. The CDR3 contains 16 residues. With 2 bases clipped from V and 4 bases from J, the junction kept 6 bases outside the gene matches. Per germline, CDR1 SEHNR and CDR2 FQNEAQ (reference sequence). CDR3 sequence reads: CASSLMGTGTKNIQYF. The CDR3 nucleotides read TGTGCCAGCAGCTTAATGGGGACAGGGACAAAAAACATTCAGTACTTC. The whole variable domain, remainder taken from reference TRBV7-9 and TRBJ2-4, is DTGVSQNPRHKITKRGQNVTFRCDPISEHNRLYWYRQTLGQGPEFLTYFQNEAQLEKSRLLSDRFSAERPKGSFSTLEIQRTEQGDSAMYLCASSLMGTGTKNIQYFGAGTRLSVL.